This entry lists 20 T cell receptor beta chains sequenced from one sample in a study of regulatory T cells in long-lasting Graves disease. Arm-PCR with iRepertoire HTBI primers amplified the CDR3 regions for these TCR beta libraries. TCRdb passed the multiplex PCR reads through MiXCR, listing each CDR3 protein once. The sample lists about 440,000 distinct CDR3 sequences; about 15% were seen once. Specified time point: newly diagnosed GD, antithyroid drugs for less than 3 months. PBMC RNA served as the TCR library source. The same sample was also studied in work on T cells in Graves' hyperthyroidism and ophthalmopathy.

The sequenced sample was peripheral blood mononuclear cells (PBMCs), obtained at new diagnosis, from a patient treated with antithyroid drugs. The origin of the receptors is a woman aged 25 to 39 with Graves disease.

This chain links TRBV7-3 with TRBJ2-3, with D possibly TRBD2 on 6 matching bases. V was pared by 4 bases and J by 6 bases, with 20 bases between. The CDR3 spans 16 residues. CDR1 and CDR2 (germline): SGHTA, FQGTGA. The CDR3 is CASSSPLAGIVDTQYF. Here the CDR3 DNA reads TGTGCCAGCAGCTCCCCCCTGGCGGGAATCGTGGATACGCAGTATTTT.

This chain connects TRBV13 to TRBJ1-1; D is unresolved. Trimming pared 5 bases from V and 0 bases from J, leaving 13 bases between. Germline V gene lookup returns CDR1 PRHDT and CDR2 FYEKMQ (reference sequence). The CDR3 covers 15 residues. The CDR3 DNA sequence: TGTGCCAGCAGCAACCACGGGAGTTTGAACACTGAAGCTTTCTTT. The encoded protein is CASSNHGSLNTEAFF.

The J gene is TRBJ2-1, the V gene TRBV6-9, with 8 positions matching TRBD2. V was clipped by 3 bases and J by 4 bases; unmatched bases: 5. The CDR3 runs to 15 residues. Looked up from germline, CDR1 is MNHGY and CDR2 is SVAAGI. The CDR3: CASSYGGGVYNEQFF. DNA for the CDR3: TGTGCCAGCAGTTACGGGGGGGGGGTATACAATGAGCAGTTCTTC.

Regarding this clonotype: A much larger clone lies one base from this, so it may be a read error. The chain recombines TRBV25-1 with TRBJ2-7; the match to TRBD1 covers 8 bases. From germline, CDR1 is MGHDK and CDR2 SYGVNS. This CDR3 is 13 amino acids long. Trimming took 8 bases from V and 0 from J; bases not matched to a gene: 3. This chain's CDR3 is CASGDRSSYEQYF. CDR3 DNA sequence: TGTGCCAGCGGGGACAGGAGCTCCTACGAGCAGTACTTC.

This clonotype was detected many times. V and J are TRBV6-2 or TRBV6-3 and TRBJ2-1; 8 nucleotides line up with TRBD1. The J segment lost 6 bases and the V segment lost 6 bases, leaving 13 bases of the junction unmatched. The V gene's germline CDR1 is MNHEY and CDR2 SVGEGT. The CDR3 length is 16 residues. CDR3: CASSGDRSGDGNEQFF. CDR3 sequence (DNA): TGTGCCAGCAGCGGGGACAGGTCGGGAGATGGCAATGAGCAGTTCTTC.

This clonotype has just one count. The chain uses TRBV27 and TRBJ2-1; 12 positions match TRBD1. From germline, CDR1 is MNHEY and CDR2 SMNVEV (reference sequence). V shed 2 bases, J shed 7 bases, and the junction held 6 bases outside the gene matches. The CDR3 covers 16 residues. This chain's CDR3 is CASSLEGTGGWNEQFF. The CDR3 nucleotides are TGTGCCAGCAGTTTAGAGGGGACAGGGGGCTGGAATGAGCAGTTCTTC.

The chain couples TRBV12-3 or TRBV12-4 to TRBJ1-1; D perhaps matches TRBD1 (6 bases). The CDR3 sequence is 13 residues long. V gave up 5 bases and J gave up 3 bases, with 10 bases separating them. This chain's CDR3 is CASSTGTDTEAFF. CDR3 sequence (DNA): TGTGCCAGCAGTACAGGGACGGACACTGAAGCTTTCTTT.

This chain links TRBV25-1 with TRBJ2-7; D perhaps matches TRBD2 (7 bases). There are 15 residues in the CDR3. Trimming left V 2 bases short and J 8 bases short, with 19 bases between. The germline V gene encodes CDR1 MGHDK and CDR2 SYGVNS. CDR3 DNA: TGTGCCAGCAGTGAAAGGCTAGCGGAGGGGGGAAAGCAGTACTTC. It specifies CASSERLAEGGKQYF.

This clonotype was counted between two and nine times. The chain joins TRBV30 to TRBJ1-3, with 9 bases aligning to TRBD1. Germline V gene sequence: CDR1 GTSNPN, CDR2 SVGIG (reference sequence). The CDR3 covers 15 residues. V dropped 0 bases and J dropped 4; count of bases not matched to a gene: 4. CDR3 nucleotides: TGTGCCTGGAGTGTATACAGGGGGCAAGGAAACACCATATATTTT. This codes for CAWSVYRGQGNTIYF.

This clonotype was counted at least ten times. For the CDR3, the DNA is TGTGCCAGCACCACTCCCCGGGACTCTCGAAAGGGAGCTTTCTTT. It is translated as CASTTPRDSRKGAFF. The rearrangement links TRBV12-3 or TRBV12-4 to TRBJ1-1; maybe TRBD1 (5 bases). V gave up 7 bases and J gave up 10 bases, with 25 bases separating them. This CDR3 is 15 amino acids long.

This clonotype came up many times. V gene TRBV12-3 or TRBV12-4 combines with J gene TRBJ2-3, with TRBD2 matching 9 bases. The CDR3 has 17 residues. V was clipped by 4 bases and J by 2 bases; unmatched bases: 10. CDR3: CASSSRRTSGYTDTQYF. The CDR3 bases are TGTGCCAGCAGTTCCAGGAGAACTAGCGGGTACACAGATACGCAGTATTTT.

This clonotype was counted at least ten times. V usage is TRBV2 and J usage is TRBJ1-1; maybe TRBD1 (5 bases). Looked up from germline, CDR1 is SNHLY and CDR2 is FYNNEI. The V and J ends lost 8 bases and 6 bases respectively, with 16 bases between them. This CDR3 is 13 amino acids long. CDR3 bases: TGTGCCAGCCCCGAGCGGGGGTCCCCTGAAGCTTTCTTT. Translated, it gives CASPERGSPEAFF.

V is TRBV5-1 and J is TRBJ1-2; 10 bases map to TRBD1. CDR3 length: 13 amino acids. The trim removed 8 bases at V and 6 bases at J, leaving 7 bases unmatched. Germline-derived CDR1 and CDR2 are SGHRS and YFSETQ. The CDR3 reads CASRDRGADGYTF. CDR3 nucleotide sequence: TGCGCCAGTCGGGACAGGGGTGCCGATGGCTACACCTTC.

This clonotype was detected many times. This chain joins TRBV12-3 or TRBV12-4 and TRBJ2-1; D is undetermined. V was shortened by 3 bases and J by 1 base, with 10 bases between the two germline ends. This CDR3 is built from 15 residues. CDR3 amino acids: CASSFGGYSYNEQFF. CDR3 DNA: TGTGCCAGCAGTTTCGGTGGGTATTCCTACAATGAGCAGTTCTTC.

Ten or more counts support this clonotype. V usage is TRBV20-1 and J usage is TRBJ2-7, with D maybe TRBD2 (6 bases). V was clipped by 3 bases and J by 2 bases, with 8 bases between them. The CDR3 totals 12 residues. Germline-derived CDR1 and CDR2 are DFQATT and SNEGSKA (reference sequence). The CDR3 region has the DNA TGCAGTGCTAGGCGGGACCCCTACGAGCAGTACTTC. As protein: CSARRDPYEQYF.

The J gene is TRBJ2-1, the V gene TRBV5-1, with D perhaps TRBD2 (6 bases). The CDR3 has 17 amino acids. Trimming took off 4 bases at V and 4 bases at J, with 21 bases between the two ends. CDR1 SGHRS and CDR2 YFSETQ come from the germline V gene. The CDR3 sequence: CASSLTSGTSLYNEQFF. The CDR3 coding sequence is TGCGCCAGCAGCCTCACCTCCGGAACTAGCTTATACAATGAGCAGTTCTTC.

This CDR3 is CASSIGHTNTGELFF. CDR3 DNA: TGTGCCAGTAGTATAGGACATACGAACACCGGGGAGCTGTTTTTT. The chain has TRBV19 and TRBJ2-2; D unclear. The CDR3 has 15 residues. Germline V gene sequence: CDR1 LNHDA, CDR2 SQIVND (reference sequence). The V and J ends lost 1 base and 0 bases respectively, with 6 bases between them.

This clonotype was observed at least ten times. The rearrangement joins TRBV2 to TRBJ2-5; 10 nucleotides agree with TRBD2. With V trimmed by 7 bases and J by 2 bases, 7 bases remained unmatched. CDR3 length: 15 residues. Germline assignment: CDR1 SNHLY and CDR2 FYNNEI. This CDR3 reads CASNGLAARQETQYF. The CDR3 nucleotides read TGTGCCAGCAATGGACTAGCGGCTAGACAAGAGACCCAGTACTTC.

This chain uses TRBV6-2 or TRBV6-3 with TRBJ2-1; D call uncertain. V dropped 10 bases and J dropped 2 bases, with 21 bases sitting between them. This CDR3 is built from 16 residues. Germline assignment: CDR1 MNHEY and CDR2 SVGEGT. This chain's CDR3 is CAIARSAPSTYNEQFF. The CDR3 DNA follows: TGTGCCATCGCTCGGAGCGCACCCAGCACCTACAATGAGCAGTTCTTC.

The chain carries TRBV9 and TRBJ2-4, with D maybe TRBD2 (5 bases). V was pared by 3 bases and J by 7 bases, with 11 bases between. Germline CDR1 reads SGDLS; CDR2 reads YYNGEE. CDR3 length: 13 residues. CDR3 in amino acids: CASSDGSGNIQYF. The CDR3 coding sequence is TGTGCCAGCAGCGATGGCTCGGGGAACATTCAGTACTTC.